A selection of T cell receptor beta chains follows, all from one sample in a study of cytomegalovirus exposure and HLA in healthy donors. The assay was immunoSEQ multiplex PCR, and TCRdb's table has in-frame clones only and misses some. Of 84,000 or so clones in the sample, more than 55% are singletons; the top ten hold 5.5%. Sequences were obtained from PBMCs. These receptor sequences come from a woman aged 25 to 45 in good health and CMV-seropositive. CDR3s leave out the opening cysteine and the closing phenylalanine or tryptophan. The order of the fields is V gene, CDR3 protein.

V: TRBV6-1
CDR3: ASSELRNEKLF

V: TRBV7-6
CDR3: ASSLGQTTFMNTEAF

V: TRBV15
CDR3: ATNDWNSNEQF

V: TRBV7-8
CDR3: ASSLGQLASGNTIY

V: TRBV21-1
CDR3: ASSKAPQGVNQPQH

V: TRBV30
CDR3: AWSPQGLQGYT

V: TRBV7-9
CDR3: ASSPQGTSNEKLF

V: TRBV14
CDR3: ASSRLGTYYEQY

V: TRBV11-3
CDR3: ASSLDRGAGGANEQF

V: TRBV9
CDR3: ASSAQGAYEQY

V: TRBV19
CDR3: ASSRRQGVNQPQH

V: TRBV19
CDR3: ASSTTSTDTQY

V: TRBV7-2
CDR3: ASSPGLAGGDTQY

V: TRBV28
CDR3: ASSPNRVVRTEAF

V: TRBV28
CDR3: ASTSFGLGQNQPQH

V: TRBV7-2
CDR3: ASSLGTSGPQETQY

V: TRBV12-5
CDR3: ASGLVRGEQY

V: TRBV9
CDR3: ASSASSGGGTDTQY

V: TRBV7-2
CDR3: ASSREGGGEAF

V: TRBV29-1
CDR3: SVEGLGNTIY

V: TRBV4-1
CDR3: ASSQGGQYNSPLH

V: TRBV5-1
CDR3: ASSWAGTGFNEQF

V: TRBV4-3
CDR3: ASSQDQGRNSPLH

V: TRBV18
CDR3: ASSPAGVEGYT

V: TRBV5-1
CDR3: ASKPGDTNQPQH

V: TRBV29-1
CDR3: SPQRDLNTEAF

V: TRBV5-6
CDR3: ASSRGQGIVNYGYT

V: TRBV7-3
CDR3: ASSLEGYRGEQY

V: TRBV18
CDR3: ASSPLSNSYEQY

V: TRBV7-9
CDR3: ASSQGHNYGYT

V: TRBV2
CDR3: ASSFLSAGGKTDTQY

V: TRBV2
CDR3: ASRMTKIYT

V: TRBV5-5
CDR3: ASSSRGGNTEAF

V: TRBV5-4
CDR3: ASSHMNTEAF

V: TRBV23-1
CDR3: ASSQIRGGSNQPQH

V: TRBV25-1
CDR3: ASSEVREGEQY

V: TRBV9
CDR3: ASSVGFQSEAF

V: TRBV7-3
CDR3: ASSLEAGTPYEQY

V: TRBV18
CDR3: ASSLIRDRAGDTQY

V: TRBV19
CDR3: ASRKDSGYT

V: TRBV18
CDR3: ASSPLNTDTQY

V: TRBV27
CDR3: ASNRASGAYNEQF

V: TRBV7-6
CDR3: ASSLSSGRDTQY